The TCR beta chain described here comes from a study of T-cell memory formation after mild COVID-19. Study results and caveats: Pre-infection memory showed some responding clones, and this suggested that cross-reactive memory joined.

CDR3 length: 16 residues. The junction had 6 bases not matched to a gene; V was cut back by 0 bases and J by 2 bases. In germline, CDR1 is LGHNA, CDR2 YSLEER. MiXCR was run by TCRdb on the 5' RACE reads, yielding one entry per CDR3 protein. Among under 700,000 distinct CDR3 sequences listed, roughly 20% were seen once. Regarding this clonotype: As yet, its antigen is unknown.

V gene TRBV4-3 combines with J gene TRBJ2-7, with TRBD2 matching over 8 bases. The source of this sequence is an adult woman who had mild COVID-19 (a few samples of this study predate the infection). Cell type and time point are not known. Source material: PBMCs or a T cell subset sorted from them (not recorded which). CDR3 amino acids: CASSQELGLAAYEQYF. CDR3 bases: TGCGCCAGCAGCCAAGAATTAGGACTAGCCGCCTACGAGCAGTACTTC.